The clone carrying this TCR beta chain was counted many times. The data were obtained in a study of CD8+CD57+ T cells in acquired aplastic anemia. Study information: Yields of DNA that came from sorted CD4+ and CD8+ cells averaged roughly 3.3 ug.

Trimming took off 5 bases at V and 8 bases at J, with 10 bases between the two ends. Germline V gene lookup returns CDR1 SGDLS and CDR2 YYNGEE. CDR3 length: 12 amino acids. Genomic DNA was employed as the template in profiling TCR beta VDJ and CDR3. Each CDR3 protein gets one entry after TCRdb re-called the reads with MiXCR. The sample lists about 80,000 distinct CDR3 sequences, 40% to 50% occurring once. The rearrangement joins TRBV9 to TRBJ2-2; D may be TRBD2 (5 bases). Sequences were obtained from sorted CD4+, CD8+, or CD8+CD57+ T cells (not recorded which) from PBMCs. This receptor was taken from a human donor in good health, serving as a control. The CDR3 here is CASSGTRGELFF. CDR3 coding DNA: TGTGCCAGCAGTGGAACTAGGGGGGAGCTGTTTTTT.